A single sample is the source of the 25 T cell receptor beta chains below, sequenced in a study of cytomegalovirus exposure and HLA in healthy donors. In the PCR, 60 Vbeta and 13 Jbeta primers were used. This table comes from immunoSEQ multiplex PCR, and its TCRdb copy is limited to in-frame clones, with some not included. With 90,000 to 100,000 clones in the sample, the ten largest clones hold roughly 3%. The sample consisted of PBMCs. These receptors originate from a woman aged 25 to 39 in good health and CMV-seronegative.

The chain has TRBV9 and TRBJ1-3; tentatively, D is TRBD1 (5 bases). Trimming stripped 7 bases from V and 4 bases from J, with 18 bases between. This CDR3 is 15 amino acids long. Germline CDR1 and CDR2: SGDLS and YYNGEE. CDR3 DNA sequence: TGTGCCAGCGGAGGGGTAGGGTTCTCCGGAAACACCATATATTTT. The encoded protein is CASGGVGFSGNTIYF.

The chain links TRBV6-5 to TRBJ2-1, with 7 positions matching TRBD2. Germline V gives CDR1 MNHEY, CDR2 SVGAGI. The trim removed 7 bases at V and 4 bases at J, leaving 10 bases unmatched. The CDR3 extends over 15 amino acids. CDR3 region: CASKRIAGKYNEQFF. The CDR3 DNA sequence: TGTGCCAGCAAACGGATAGCGGGTAAATACAATGAGCAGTTCTTC.

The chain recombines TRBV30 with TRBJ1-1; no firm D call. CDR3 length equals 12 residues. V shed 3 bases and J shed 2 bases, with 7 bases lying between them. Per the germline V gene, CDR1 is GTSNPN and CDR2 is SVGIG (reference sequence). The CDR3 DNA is TGTGCCTGGAGCCTCCTAAACACTGAAGCTTTCTTT. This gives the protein CAWSLLNTEAFF. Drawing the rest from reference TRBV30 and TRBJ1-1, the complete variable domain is SQTIHQWPATLVQPVGSPLSLECTVEGTSNPNLYWYRQAAGRGLQLLFYSVGIGQISSEVPQNLSASRPQDRQFILSSKKLLLSDSGFYLCAWSLLNTEAFFGQGTRLTVV.

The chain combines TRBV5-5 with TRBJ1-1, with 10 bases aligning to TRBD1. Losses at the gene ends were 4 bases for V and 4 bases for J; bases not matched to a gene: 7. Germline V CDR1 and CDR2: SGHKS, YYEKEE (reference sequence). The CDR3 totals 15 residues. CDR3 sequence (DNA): TGTGCCAGCAGCGCTGCTGGGACAGGGGTCACTGAAGCTTTCTTT. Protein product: CASSAAGTGVTEAFF.

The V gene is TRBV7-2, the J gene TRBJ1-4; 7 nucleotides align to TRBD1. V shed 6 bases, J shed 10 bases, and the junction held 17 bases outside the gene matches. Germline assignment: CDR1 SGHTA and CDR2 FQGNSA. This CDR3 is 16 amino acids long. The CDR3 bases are TGTGCCAGCAGTCATTCGTTAGGGGACAGTGACGTAAAACTGTTTTTT. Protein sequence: CASSHSLGDSDVKLFF.

DNA for the CDR3: TGTGCCAGCAGCTTAGTTGCTCGGGGGACAGGGGCCACCTACAATGAGCAGTTCTTC. Translated: CASSLVARGTGATYNEQFF. The rearrangement links TRBV7-9 to TRBJ2-1; 10 bases line up with TRBD1. Germline V CDR1 and CDR2: SEHNR, FQNEAQ (reference sequence). This CDR3 is 19 amino acids long. With 1 base clipped from V and 2 bases from J, the junction kept 11 bases outside the gene matches.

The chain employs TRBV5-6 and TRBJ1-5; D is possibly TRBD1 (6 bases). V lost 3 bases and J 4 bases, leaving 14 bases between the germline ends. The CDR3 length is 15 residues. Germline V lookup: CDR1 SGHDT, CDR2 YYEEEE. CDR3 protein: CASSSGPTGNQPQHF. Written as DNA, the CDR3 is TGTGCCAGCAGCTCGGGACCGACAGGTAATCAGCCCCAGCATTTT. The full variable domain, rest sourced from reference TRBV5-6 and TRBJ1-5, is DAGVTQSPTHLIKTRGQQVTLRCSPKSGHDTVSWYQQALGQGPQFIFQYYEEEERQRGNFPDRFSGHQFPNYSSELNVNALLLGDSALYLCASSSGPTGNQPQHFGDGTRLSIL.

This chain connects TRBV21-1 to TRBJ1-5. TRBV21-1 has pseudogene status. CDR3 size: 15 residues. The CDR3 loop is CASSKKEGTDQPQHF. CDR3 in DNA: TGTGCCAGCAGCAAAAAAGAGGGAACTGATCAGCCCCAGCATTTT.

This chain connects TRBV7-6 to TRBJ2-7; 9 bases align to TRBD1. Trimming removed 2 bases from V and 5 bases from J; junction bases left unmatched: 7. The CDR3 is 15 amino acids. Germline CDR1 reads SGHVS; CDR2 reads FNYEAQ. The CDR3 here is CASSLMGTGSDEQYF. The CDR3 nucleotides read TGTGCCAGCAGCTTAATGGGGACAGGGAGCGACGAGCAGTACTTC.

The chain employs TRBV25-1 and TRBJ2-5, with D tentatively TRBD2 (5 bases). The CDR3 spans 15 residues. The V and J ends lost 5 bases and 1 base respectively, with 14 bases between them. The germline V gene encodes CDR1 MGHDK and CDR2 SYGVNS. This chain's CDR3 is CASSIDWGAQETQYF. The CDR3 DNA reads TGTGCCAGCAGTATTGATTGGGGAGCCCAAGAGACCCAGTACTTC.

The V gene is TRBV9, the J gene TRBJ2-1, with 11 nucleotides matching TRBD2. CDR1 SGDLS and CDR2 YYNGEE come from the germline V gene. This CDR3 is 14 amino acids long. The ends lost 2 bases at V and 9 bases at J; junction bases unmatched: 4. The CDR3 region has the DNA TGTGCCAGCAGCGTGGGACTAGCGGTTCTTGAGCAGTTCTTC. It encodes CASSVGLAVLEQFF.

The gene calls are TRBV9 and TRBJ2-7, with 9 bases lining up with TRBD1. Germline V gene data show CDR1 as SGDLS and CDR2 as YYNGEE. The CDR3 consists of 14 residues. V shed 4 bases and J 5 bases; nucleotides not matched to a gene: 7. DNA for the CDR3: TGTGCCAGCAGCCCCACAGGGGGCTTCCACGAGCAGTACTTC. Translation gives CASSPTGGFHEQYF.

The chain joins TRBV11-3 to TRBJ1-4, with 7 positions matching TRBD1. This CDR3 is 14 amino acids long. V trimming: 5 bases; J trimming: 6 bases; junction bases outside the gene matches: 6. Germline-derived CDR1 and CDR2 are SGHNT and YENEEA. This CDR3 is CASSRDREDEKLFF. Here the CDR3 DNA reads TGTGCCAGCAGCCGTGACAGGGAGGATGAAAAACTGTTTTTT.

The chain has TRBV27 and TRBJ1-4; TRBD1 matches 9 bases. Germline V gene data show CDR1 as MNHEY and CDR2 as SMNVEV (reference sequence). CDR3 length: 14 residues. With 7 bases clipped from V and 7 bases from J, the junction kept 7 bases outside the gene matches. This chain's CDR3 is CASTGTGRGEKLFF. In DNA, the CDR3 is TGTGCCAGCACGGGGACAGGGAGGGGTGAAAAACTGTTTTTT.

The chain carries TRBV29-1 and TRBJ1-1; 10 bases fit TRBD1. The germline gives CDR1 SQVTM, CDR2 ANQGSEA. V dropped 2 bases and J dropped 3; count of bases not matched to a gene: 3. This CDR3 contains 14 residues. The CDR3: CSVERTGGDTEAFF. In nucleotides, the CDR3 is TGCAGCGTTGAAAGGACAGGGGGGGACACTGAAGCTTTCTTT.

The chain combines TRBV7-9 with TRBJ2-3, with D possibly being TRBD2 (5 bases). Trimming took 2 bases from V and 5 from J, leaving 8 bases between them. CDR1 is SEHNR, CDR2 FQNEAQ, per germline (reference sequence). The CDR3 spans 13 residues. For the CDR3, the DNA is TGTGCCAGCAGCTTACCCGGACTAGATACGCAGTATTTT. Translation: CASSLPGLDTQYF. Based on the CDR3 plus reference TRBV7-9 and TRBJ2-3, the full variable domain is DTGVSQNPRHKITKRGQNVTFRCDPISEHNRLYWYRQTLGQGPEFLTYFQNEAQLEKSRLLSDRFSAERPKGSFSTLEIQRTEQGDSAMYLCASSLPGLDTQYFGPGTRLTVL.

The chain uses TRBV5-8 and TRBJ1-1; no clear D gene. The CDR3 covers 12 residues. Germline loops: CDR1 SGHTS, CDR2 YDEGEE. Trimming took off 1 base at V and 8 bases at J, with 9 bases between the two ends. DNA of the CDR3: TGTGCCAGCAGCTTGCGAAGGAGGGAAGCTTTCTTT. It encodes CASSLRRREAFF.

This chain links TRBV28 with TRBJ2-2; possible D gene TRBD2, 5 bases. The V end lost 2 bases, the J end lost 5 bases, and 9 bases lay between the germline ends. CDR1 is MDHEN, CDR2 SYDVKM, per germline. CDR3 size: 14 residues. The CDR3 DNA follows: TGTGCCAGCAGTTTACTCCAGCGGACCGGGGAGCTGTTTTTT. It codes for CASSLLQRTGELFF.

The CDR3: CASNQGSGANVLTF. CDR3 sequence (DNA): TGTGCCAGCAACCAGGGTTCTGGGGCCAACGTCCTGACTTTC. This chain connects TRBV9 to TRBJ2-6; weak D call: TRBD1 (5 bases). The CDR3 sequence is 14 residues long. The V end lost 6 bases, the J end lost 1 base, and 8 bases lay between the germline ends. Looked up from germline, CDR1 is SGDLS and CDR2 is YYNGEE.

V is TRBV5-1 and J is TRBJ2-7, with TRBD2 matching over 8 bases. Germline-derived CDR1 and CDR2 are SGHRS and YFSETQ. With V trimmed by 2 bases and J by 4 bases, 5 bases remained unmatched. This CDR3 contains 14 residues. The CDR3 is CASSFSGRVYEQYF. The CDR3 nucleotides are TGCGCCAGCAGCTTCTCCGGGAGGGTATACGAGCAGTACTTC.

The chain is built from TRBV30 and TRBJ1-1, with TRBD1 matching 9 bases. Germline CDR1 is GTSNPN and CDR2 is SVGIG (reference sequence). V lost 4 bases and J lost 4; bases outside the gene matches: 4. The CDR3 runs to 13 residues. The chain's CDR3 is CAWNRGRVTEAFF. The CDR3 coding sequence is TGTGCCTGGAACAGGGGGCGGGTCACTGAAGCTTTCTTT. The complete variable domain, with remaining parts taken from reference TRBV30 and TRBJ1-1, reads SQTIHQWPATLVQPVGSPLSLECTVEGTSNPNLYWYRQAAGRGLQLLFYSVGIGQISSEVPQNLSASRPQDRQFILSSKKLLLSDSGFYLCAWNRGRVTEAFFGQGTRLTVV.

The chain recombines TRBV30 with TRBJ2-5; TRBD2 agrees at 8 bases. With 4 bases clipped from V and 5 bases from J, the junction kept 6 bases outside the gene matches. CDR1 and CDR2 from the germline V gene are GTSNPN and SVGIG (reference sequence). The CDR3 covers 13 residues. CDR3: CAWIPAGGETQYF. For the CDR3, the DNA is TGTGCCTGGATCCCCGCGGGGGGCGAGACCCAGTACTTC.

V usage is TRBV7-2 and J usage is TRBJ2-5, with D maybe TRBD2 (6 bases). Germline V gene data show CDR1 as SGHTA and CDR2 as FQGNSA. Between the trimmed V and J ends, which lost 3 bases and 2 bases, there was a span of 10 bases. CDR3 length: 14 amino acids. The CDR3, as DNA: TGTGCCAGCAGCTTGGTCAGCGGGCAAGAGACCCAGTACTTC. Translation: CASSLVSGQETQYF.

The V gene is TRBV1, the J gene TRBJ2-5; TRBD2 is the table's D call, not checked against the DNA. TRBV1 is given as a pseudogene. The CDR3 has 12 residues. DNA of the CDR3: TGCACCAGCGCCGGGGGGCAAGAGACCCAGTACTTC. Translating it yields CTSAGGQETQYF.

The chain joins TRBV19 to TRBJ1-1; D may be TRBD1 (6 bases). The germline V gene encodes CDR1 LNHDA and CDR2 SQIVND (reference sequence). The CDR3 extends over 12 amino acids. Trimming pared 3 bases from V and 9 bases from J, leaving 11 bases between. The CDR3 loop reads CASSIGGAKAFF. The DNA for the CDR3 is TGTGCCAGTAGTATTGGGGGGGCCAAAGCTTTCTTT.